The 29 T cell receptor beta chains below all came from one sample that was sequenced in a study of blood T cell repertoires in COVID-19. Here immunoSEQ multiplex PCR was the method, and the copy in TCRdb shows in-frame clones only, minus some. The profile shows roughly 230,000 clones, 75% to 85% of them singletons. Sequenced sample: peripheral blood. These receptors originate from a woman between 50 and 59 years old with acute or convalescent COVID-19.

This clone was recorded a few times. The chain employs TRBV28 and TRBJ2-7; 8 bases map to TRBD1. The CDR3 runs 14 residues. Germline CDR1 is MDHEN and CDR2 is SYDVKM. Trimming removed 2 bases from V and 5 bases from J; junction bases left unmatched: 5. The chain's CDR3 is CASSLPMTGDEQYF. The CDR3, as DNA: TGTGCCAGCAGTTTACCAATGACAGGGGACGAGCAGTACTTC.

This clone was seen a single time. The chain links TRBV6-5 to TRBJ1-5, with 7 nucleotides matching TRBD1. The junction had 7 bases not matched to a gene; V was cut back by 6 bases and J by 5 bases. This CDR3 has 14 amino acids. The germline V gene encodes CDR1 MNHEY and CDR2 SVGAGI. CDR3 nucleotides: TGTGCCAGCAGACCGATACAGGGGTATCAGCCCCAGCATTTT. Its protein is CASRPIQGYQPQHF.

Notes on this clone: Other DNA variants within this sample encode the same CDR3. The V call is TRBV9, the J call TRBJ1-2; TRBD1 agrees at 7 bases. Germline lookup yields CDR1 SGDLS and CDR2 YYNGEE. This CDR3 has 14 amino acids. V lost 0 bases to trimming and J lost 5 bases; unmatched junction nucleotides: 4. This CDR3 is CASSVDNRGYGYTF. CDR3 DNA: TGTGCCAGCAGCGTAGACAACAGGGGATATGGCTACACCTTC.

The chain is built from TRBV2 and TRBJ2-2, with D perhaps TRBD1 (6 bases). The germline V gene encodes CDR1 SNHLY and CDR2 FYNNEI. Trimming left V 9 bases short and J 2 bases short, with 10 bases between. CDR3 length equals 13 residues. CDR3 DNA sequence: TGTGCCAGTACAGGGAGCAACACCGGGGAGCTGTTTTTT. Amino acids: CASTGSNTGELFF. The full variable domain, in which reference TRBV2 and TRBJ2-2 provide the parts outside the CDR3, is EPEVTQTPSHQVTQMGQEVILRCVPISNHLYFYWYRQILGQKVEFLVSFYNNEISEKSEIFDDQFSVERPDGSNFTLKIRSTKLEDSAMYFCASTGSNTGELFFGEGSRLTVL.

The chain couples TRBV7-2 to TRBJ2-7; TRBD2 matches 9 bases. The CDR3 has 15 amino acids. V shed 0 bases, J shed 4 bases, and the junction held 4 bases outside the gene matches. Germline lookup yields CDR1 SGHTA and CDR2 FQGNSA. CDR3 sequence (DNA): TGTGCCAGCAGCTTAGCGCGGGGACTAGCTTACGAGCAGTACTTC. It encodes CASSLARGLAYEQYF.

V and J are TRBV5-1 and TRBJ2-3, with a weak D call TRBD1 (5 bases). Germline CDR1 is SGHRS and CDR2 is YFSETQ. V was cut by 2 bases and J by 4 bases, with 8 bases left in between. The CDR3 contains 13 residues. The DNA of the CDR3 is TGCGCCAGCAGCTTCCAGGGTGCAGATACGCAGTATTTT. This sequence encodes CASSFQGADTQYF.

The chain uses TRBV18 and TRBJ1-5; D is possibly TRBD1 (5 bases). CDR3 length: 13 residues. CDR1 is KGHSH and CDR2 is LQKENI in the germline V gene. Trimming removed 3 bases from V and 7 bases from J, with 10 bases in between. The CDR3 DNA is TGTGCCAGCTCACCGGGGGGACGACAGCCCCAGCATTTT. Encoded protein: CASSPGGRQPQHF.

The rearrangement joins TRBV19 to TRBJ1-1, with TRBD1 identical over 7 bases. This CDR3 is 17 amino acids long. Per the germline V gene, CDR1 is LNHDA and CDR2 is SQIVND (reference sequence). The ends lost 6 bases at V and 2 bases at J; junction bases unmatched: 15. CDR3 nucleotide sequence: TGTGCCAGTAGACCAAAAACGACAGGGAAACTAAACACTGAAGCTTTCTTT. Protein: CASRPKTTGKLNTEAFF. The variable domain in full, with the rest retrieved from reference TRBV19 and TRBJ1-1, is DGGITQSPKYLFRKEGQNVTLSCEQNLNHDAMYWYRQDPGQGLRLIYYSQIVNDFQKGDIAEGYSVSREKKESFPLTVTSAQKNPTAFYLCASRPKTTGKLNTEAFFGQGTRLTVV.

A few counts support this clone. The chain uses TRBV14 and TRBJ2-3; 9 nucleotides match TRBD2. The CDR3 sequence is 16 residues long. From germline, CDR1 is SGHDN and CDR2 FVKESK. The junction had 11 bases not matched to a gene; V was cut back by 4 bases and J by 6 bases. CDR3 residues: CASSLLSGGFSDTQYF. The DNA of the CDR3 is TGTGCCAGCAGCCTACTGAGCGGGGGGTTCTCGGATACGCAGTATTTT.

The rearrangement joins TRBV4-1 to TRBJ2-5; a possible D gene is TRBD1 (5 bases). This CDR3 comprises 15 residues. Germline CDR1 and CDR2: MGHRA and YSYEKL. Trimming took off 0 bases at V and 5 bases at J, with 13 bases between the two ends. CDR3 amino acids: CASSQDARVAETQYF. In DNA, the CDR3 is TGCGCCAGCAGCCAAGATGCCAGGGTGGCGGAGACCCAGTACTTC.

The chain employs TRBV2 and TRBJ2-7; TRBD1 aligns across 7 bases. This CDR3 is built from 14 residues. The germline gives CDR1 SNHLY, CDR2 FYNNEI. Trimming removed 6 bases from V and 0 bases from J; junction bases left unmatched: 5. CDR3: CASSGQDSSYEQYF. For the CDR3, the DNA is TGTGCCAGCAGCGGACAGGATAGCTCCTACGAGCAGTACTTC.

The chain employs TRBV11-2 and TRBJ2-7; possible D gene TRBD2, 5 bases. This CDR3 region has 16 residues. V gave up 5 bases and J gave up 2 bases, with 19 bases separating them. The germline V gene has CDR1 SGHAT and CDR2 FQNNGV. The CDR3 nucleotides read TGTGCCAGCAGCAAACTAAAGCTCCCGAGGGCCTACGAGCAGTACTTC. This codes for CASSKLKLPRAYEQYF.

The V and J genes are TRBV6-5 and TRBJ1-2; 7 bases line up with TRBD1. CDR1 and CDR2 (germline): MNHEY, SVGAGI. V dropped 2 bases and J dropped 4; count of bases not matched to a gene: 7. This CDR3 has 15 residues. The CDR3 nucleotides read TGTGCCAGCAGTTACCACAGGGGCCCTATCTATGGCTACACCTTC. It yields the protein CASSYHRGPIYGYTF.

The CDR3: CASSVSGSYNEQFF. As DNA, the CDR3 is TGTGCCAGCAGTGTTAGCGGCTCCTACAATGAGCAGTTCTTC. The V and J genes are TRBV2 and TRBJ2-1; D may be TRBD2 (6 bases). The CDR3 covers 14 residues. Germline V gene sequence: CDR1 SNHLY, CDR2 FYNNEI. Trimming took 4 bases from V and 0 from J, leaving 7 bases between them.

The V gene is TRBV12-3 or TRBV12-4, the J gene TRBJ2-1, with D possibly being TRBD1 (6 bases). The CDR3 is made up of 13 amino acids. V lost 4 bases and J lost 3, with 7 bases in between. The CDR3 loop is CASSSQGYNEQFF. For the CDR3, the DNA is TGTGCCAGCAGTTCACAGGGCTACAATGAGCAGTTCTTC.

This clone came up once. This rearrangement joins TRBV29-1 to TRBJ2-2; TRBD1 aligns across 9 bases. The CDR3 is 13 amino acids. The V segment lost 4 bases and the J segment 7 bases; nucleotides outside the gene matches: 4. The germline gives CDR1 SQVTM, CDR2 ANQGSEA. The CDR3 region has the DNA TGCAGCGTTGGGACAGGGGCCGGCGGGGAGCTGTTTTTT. Residues: CSVGTGAGGELFF.

CDR3 bases: TGTGCCAGCGGGAAATGGGGGGGTTCGAATGAGCAGTTCTTC. The encoded protein is CASGKWGGSNEQFF. The chain combines TRBV3-1 (or the pseudogene TRBV3-2) with TRBJ2-1, with 7 bases lining up with TRBD2. CDR3 length: 14 residues. With V trimmed by 8 bases and J by 7 bases, 11 bases remained unmatched. Germline values: CDR1 LGHDT, CDR2 YNNKEL (reference sequence).

The chain couples TRBV11-3 to TRBJ2-5; the D gene is possibly TRBD2 (6 bases). Deletions cut 4 bases from V and 4 bases from J, with 16 bases between. This CDR3 is 15 amino acids long. Germline CDR1 and CDR2: SGHNT and YENEEA. For the CDR3, the DNA is TGTGCCAGCAGCTCGAGCGGGCAGGGTGGAGAGACCCAGTACTTC. It yields the protein CASSSSGQGGETQYF.

This clone was seen a single time. V and J are TRBV9 and TRBJ1-4, with TRBD1 matching 11 bases. The CDR3 extends over 14 amino acids. The germline CDR1 and CDR2 sequences are SGDLS and YYNGEE. The V gene end was trimmed by 2 bases and the J gene end by 7 bases; junction bases not matched to a gene: 1. The CDR3 is CASSVGTGGEKLFF. The CDR3 DNA sequence: TGTGCCAGCAGCGTCGGGACAGGGGGTGAAAAACTGTTTTTT.

The genes are TRBV11-2 and TRBJ2-2; no clear D. CDR3 size: 15 residues. Germline V gives CDR1 SGHAT, CDR2 FQNNGV. Trimming removed 5 bases at V and 5 bases at J, with 15 bases between. CDR3 nucleotides: TGTGCCAGCAGCGTAGGTGAGGAATCGACCGGGGAGCTGTTTTTT. This codes for CASSVGEESTGELFF.

V and J are TRBV28 and TRBJ1-2, with TRBD1 matching 9 bases. Germline V lookup: CDR1 MDHEN, CDR2 SYDVKM. This CDR3 spans 15 amino acids. Trimming took 6 bases from V and 3 from J; bases not matched to a gene: 8. The chain's CDR3 is CASSENRGQHYGYTF. The CDR3 region has the DNA TGTGCCAGCAGCGAGAACAGGGGGCAACACTATGGCTACACCTTC.

The sample holds one count of this clone. The chain links TRBV27 to TRBJ1-1, with D uncertain. V lost 8 bases to trimming and J lost 7 bases, with 11 bases between them. The CDR3 extends over 11 amino acids. Germline CDR1 MNHEY, CDR2 SMNVEV (reference sequence). The CDR3, as DNA: TGTGCCAGCGCGTCATCTGGTGAAGCTTTCTTT. It encodes CASASSGEAFF.

CDR3 sequence reads: CASSDSFHSGNTIYF. The CDR3 region has the DNA TGTGCCAGCAGCGACAGCTTTCACTCTGGAAACACCATATATTTT. The rearrangement joins TRBV7-9 to TRBJ1-3; D possibly corresponds to TRBD1 (5 bases). Trimming removed 5 bases from V and 0 bases from J, with 11 bases in between. Germline V gene sequence: CDR1 SEHNR, CDR2 FQNEAQ (reference sequence). The CDR3 consists of 15 residues.

CDR3 nucleotide sequence: TGCGCCAGCAGCTTTATGCGGACCACCCCGGGGGAGCAGTACTTC. Protein product: CASSFMRTTPGEQYF. The chain links TRBV5-1 to TRBJ2-7, with D tentatively TRBD2 (5 bases). Trimming took off 2 bases at V and 7 bases at J, with 19 bases between the two ends. Germline V gives CDR1 SGHRS, CDR2 YFSETQ. CDR3 size: 15 residues.

This chain joins TRBV6-2 or TRBV6-3 and TRBJ1-3, with a possible D match to TRBD1 (6 bases). In germline, CDR1 is MNHEY, CDR2 SVGEGT. The CDR3 loop spans 17 amino acids. With 2 bases removed from V and 0 bases from J, the gap between germline ends came to 14 bases. The CDR3 DNA sequence: TGTGCCAGCAGTTACGACGCTGACAGGATCTCTGGAAACACCATATATTTT. Residues: CASSYDADRISGNTIYF.

This chain joins TRBV1 and TRBJ2-7; the table's D call TRBD1 went unverified against the DNA. TRBV1 constitutes a pseudogene. The length of the CDR3 is 15 residues. CDR3 DNA sequence: TGCACCAGCAGCCAATATCGGACAGGGATCTACGAGCAGTACTTC. The encoded protein is CTSSQYRTGIYEQYF.

V and J are TRBV15 and TRBJ1-2, with 7 bases that match TRBD1. Germline V lookup: CDR1 LNHNV, CDR2 YYDKDF (reference sequence). The CDR3 consists of 15 residues. V was pared by 1 base and J by 4 bases, with 6 bases of the junction left unmatched. This CDR3 is CATSRGQQGTYGYTF. The CDR3 DNA reads TGTGCCACCAGCAGAGGCCAACAGGGGACCTATGGCTACACCTTC. The whole variable domain, filled in from reference TRBV15 and TRBJ1-2, reads DAMVIQNPRYQVTQFGKPVTLSCSQTLNHNVMYWYQQKSSQAPKLLFHYYDKDFNNEADTPDNFQSRRPNTSFCFLDIRSPGLGDTAMYLCATSRGQQGTYGYTFGSGTRLTVV.

V gene TRBV19 combines with J gene TRBJ2-2; D is uncertain. Germline CDR1 is LNHDA and CDR2 is SQIVND (reference sequence). CDR3 size: 14 residues. Deletions cut 1 base from V and 6 bases from J, with 9 bases between. The CDR3 sequence is CASSIGPGPGELFF. The CDR3 nucleotides are TGTGCCAGTAGTATAGGTCCAGGTCCCGGGGAGCTGTTTTTT.

This clone has only a few counts. The rearrangement joins TRBV6-5 to TRBJ2-1; 12 bases line up with TRBD2. CDR1 MNHEY and CDR2 SVGAGI come from the germline V gene. The CDR3 length is 15 residues. V shed 0 bases and J 14 bases; nucleotides not matched to a gene: 8. In nucleotides, the CDR3 is TGTGCCAGCAGTTACTCGAGTTCCCCTAGCGGGGGGGAGTTCTTC. It specifies CASSYSSSPSGGEFF.